This T cell receptor (beta chain) was retrieved from a study of CD8 T cells in ankylosing spondylitis. Preparation of TCR beta libraries was done by quantitative 5'-RACE with molecular barcodes. Each CDR3 protein is one row after TCRdb ran MiXCR on the 5' RACE reads. The data show about 540,000 distinct CDR3 sequences, more than 9.5% seen once. This clonotype was detected a few times. Its antigen is as yet unknown. Broader study findings: Disease-linked clones were reportedly significantly enriched in matched ankylosing spondylitis synovial fluid. Typical of ankylosing spondylitis blood, it appeared, was a TCR beta motif of under 10 highly homologous variants.

The germline V and J ends were trimmed by 5 bases and 6 bases, with 18 bases remaining between them. The CDR3 runs to 15 residues. CDR1 SGHAT and CDR2 FQNNGV come from the germline V gene. The chain combines TRBV11-2 with TRBJ2-3; D is ambiguous. The sequencing sample was made of blood, either unsorted or a sorted T cell fraction (not recorded which). This TCR was sampled from a male donor with ankylosing spondylitis. The CDR3 DNA reads TGTGCCAGCAGCACCCGGACGAACCGTGAGGATACGCAGTATTTT. It is translated as CASSTRTNREDTQYF.